This is a list of T cell receptor beta chains from one sample in a study of cytomegalovirus exposure and HLA in healthy donors. Libraries were prepared by immunoSEQ multiplex PCR; TCRdb keeps only in-frame clonotypes and omits some of them. Among around 190,000 clones listed, 84% were seen once. The sample was PBMCs. The receptors were gathered from a girl aged 2 to 10 in good health and CMV-seropositive. Both conserved end residues are part of each CDR3. A D gene is named only where the DNA matches it firmly. Clone size, where shown, is once, few, many, or a class for clones that have expanded.

TRBV7-9	few	TRBJ2-1	TRBD2	CASTGGNEQFF	TGTGCCAGCACCGGGGGGAATGAGCAGTTCTTC
TRBV5-1	-	TRBJ1-3	TRBD1	CASSLGDRGPPHGNTIYF	TGCGCCAGCAGCTTGGGGGACAGGGGCCCCCCTCATGGAAACACCATATATTTT
TRBV11-2	-	TRBJ2-7	TRBD2	CASSLAGGPGEQYF	TGTGCCAGCAGCTTAGCGGGAGGCCCGGGGGAGCAGTACTTC
TRBV7-2	once	TRBJ2-1	-	CASSLAQYYPWGVF	TGTGCCAGCAGCTTAGCGCAGTACTACCCGTGGGGGGTCTTC
TRBV5-1	-	TRBJ1-2	-	CASSLDRVDYGYTF	TGCGCCAGCAGCTTGGACAGGGTGGACTATGGCTACACCTTC
TRBV6-9	-	TRBJ2-1	-	CASSLPLDKAVNEQFF	TGTGCCAGCAGTTTGCCCCTCGACAAAGCGGTGAATGAGCAGTTCTTC
TRBV2	once	TRBJ2-1	-	CASSGYNEQFF	TGTGCCAGCAGCGGGTACAATGAGCAGTTCTTC
TRBV2	-	TRBJ2-1	-	CASTRGSGSYNEQFF	TGTGCCAGCACCAGGGGTTCGGGTTCCTACAATGAGCAGTTCTTC
TRBV6-5	-	TRBJ1-2	TRBD1	CASGDRGRDGYTF	TGTGCCAGCGGGGACAGGGGGCGAGATGGCTACACCTTC
TRBV6-1	-	TRBJ2-3	-	CASSGGGGPVTDTQYF	TGTGCCAGCAGTGGAGGAGGAGGCCCAGTCACAGATACGCAGTATTTT
TRBV6-1	once	TRBJ2-1	TRBD2	CASSVGREAYNEQFF	TGTGCCAGCAGTGTGGGGCGGGAGGCATACAATGAGCAGTTCTTC
TRBV9	-	TRBJ1-1	TRBD1	CASSPTGGTEAFF	TGTGCCAGCAGCCCGACAGGGGGCACTGAAGCTTTCTTT
TRBV28	-	TRBJ1-1	-	CASSTWSDSNTEAFF	TGTGCCAGCAGTACCTGGTCCGACTCGAACACTGAAGCTTTCTTT
TRBV7-8	-	TRBJ2-1	TRBD2	CASSLAGGDNEQFF	TGTGCCAGCAGCTTAGCGGGAGGGGACAATGAGCAGTTCTTC
TRBV5-1	-	TRBJ2-7	-	CASSLAQGGYEQYF	TGCGCCAGCAGCTTGGCACAGGGTGGCTACGAGCAGTACTTC
TRBV18	-	TRBJ2-2	TRBD2	CASSREGQNTGELFF	TGTGCCAGCTCTCGGGAGGGACAGAACACCGGGGAGCTGTTTTTT
TRBV5-1	-	TRBJ1-1	-	CASSPTGSSEAFF	TGCGCCAGCAGCCCTACAGGGAGCTCTGAAGCTTTCTTT
TRBV6-6	-	TRBJ2-7	-	CASSSPDEGHEQYF	TGTGCCAGCAGCTCCCCCGACGAGGGCCACGAGCAGTACTTC
TRBV11-3	-	TRBJ2-2	TRBD2	CASSFSGGPNTGELFF	TGTGCCAGCAGCTTCTCGGGGGGGCCAAACACCGGGGAGCTGTTTTTT
TRBV12-5	-	TRBJ1-3	TRBD1	CASGLSTTGGSGNTIYF	TGTGCTAGTGGTTTGTCAACCACAGGGGGCTCTGGAAACACCATATATTTT
TRBV4-1	-	TRBJ2-7	-	CASSQDGPGEGYEQYF	TGCGCCAGCAGCCAAGATGGGCCAGGGGAGGGCTACGAGCAGTACTTC
TRBV5-4	-	TRBJ1-5	-	CASGKRTQHF	TGTGCCAGCGGAAAGAGGACCCAGCATTTT
TRBV11-2	once	TRBJ1-3	-	CASSRLGGLYGNTIYF	TGTGCCAGCAGCCGTCTGGGAGGGTTATATGGAAACACCATATATTTT
TRBV15	-	TRBJ2-7	TRBD1	CATSSRHRGTYEQYF	TGTGCCACCAGCAGTCGGCACAGGGGTACCTACGAGCAGTACTTC
TRBV19	-	TRBJ2-1	-	CASSMTRLNEQFF	TGTGCCAGTAGTATGACTAGGCTGAATGAGCAGTTCTTC
TRBV25-1	once	TRBJ2-3	-	CASSGEGGPSDTQYF	TGTGCCAGCAGTGGAGAAGGGGGACCGTCGGATACGCAGTATTTT
TRBV28	-	TRBJ1-2	-	CASSQPGELYGYTF	TGTGCCAGCAGTCAGCCGGGAGAACTCTATGGCTACACCTTC
TRBV30	-	TRBJ2-1	-	CACSSGLTLNEQFF	TGTGCCTGTTCTTCGGGGTTAACTCTGAATGAGCAGTTCTTC
TRBV7-9	-	TRBJ1-3	-	CASSPGLSGNTIYF	TGTGCCAGCAGCCCAGGCCTCTCTGGAAACACCATATATTTT
TRBV4-1	many	TRBJ1-2	TRBD1	CASSLNAGTGSNYGYTF	TGCGCCAGCAGCCTAAACGCAGGGACAGGGTCTAACTATGGCTACACCTTC
TRBV29-1	-	TRBJ2-7	TRBD1	CSVGDAGGSFEQYF	TGCAGCGTTGGGGATGCAGGGGGCTCGTTCGAGCAGTACTTC
TRBV6-1	-	TRBJ2-1	TRBD2	CASSSTGGFYNEQFF	TGTGCCAGCAGTTCCACGGGGGGTTTCTACAATGAGCAGTTCTTC
TRBV5-1	-	TRBJ2-3	TRBD2	CASSLASGPDTQYF	TGCGCCAGCAGCTTGGCTAGCGGCCCAGATACGCAGTATTTT
TRBV27	-	TRBJ2-4	TRBD1	CASSPGPLGTVKAKNIQYF	TGTGCCAGCAGTCCTGGCCCCCTTGGGACAGTCAAAGCCAAAAACATTCAGTACTTC
TRBV27	once	TRBJ2-2	-	CASRETGELFF	TGTGCCAGCAGGGAGACCGGGGAGCTGTTTTTT
TRBV5-1	-	TRBJ2-1	TRBD2	CASSLLAGGGQEQFF	TGCGCCAGCAGTTTACTAGCGGGAGGAGGGCAGGAGCAGTTCTTC
TRBV7-8	-	TRBJ2-6	TRBD1	CASSLVSTGKGAGANVLTF	TGTGCCAGCAGCTTAGTTTCGACAGGGAAAGGTGCTGGGGCCAACGTCCTGACTTTC
TRBV2	-	TRBJ1-1	-	CASSAFRDTEAFF	TGTGCCAGCAGTGCTTTCAGGGACACTGAAGCTTTCTTT
TRBV19	-	TRBJ1-6	-	CASTAAGPNSPLHF	TGTGCCAGTACCGCCGCAGGCCCTAATTCACCCCTCCACTTT
TRBV27	few	TRBJ2-7	-	CASSLDQGHEQYF	TGTGCCAGCAGTTTAGACCAGGGTCACGAGCAGTACTTC
TRBV25-1	-	TRBJ2-7	-	CASSDNTAYEQYF	TGTGCCAGCAGTGATAATACAGCCTACGAGCAGTACTTC
TRBV12-5	-	TRBJ2-1	TRBD2	CASGLAKGSSGDNEQFF	TGTGCTAGTGGTTTGGCTAAAGGGTCCAGCGGGGATAATGAGCAGTTCTTC
TRBV5-1	few	TRBJ2-6	TRBD1	CASGTGTGANVLTF	TGCGCCAGCGGGACAGGGACTGGGGCCAACGTCCTGACTTTC
TRBV5-1	-	TRBJ2-4	TRBD2	CASSRISGRENIQYF	TGCGCCAGCAGCCGGATAAGTGGGAGGGAGAACATTCAGTACTTC
TRBV11-3	once	TRBJ2-7	TRBD2	CASSPDPGTSSYEQYF	TGTGCCAGCAGCCCCGATCCCGGGACTAGCTCCTACGAGCAGTACTTC
TRBV6-5	-	TRBJ2-7	TRBD2	CASSRGDSYEQYF	TGTGCCAGCAGTCGGGGGGACTCCTACGAGCAGTACTTC
TRBV4-2	few	TRBJ1-2	TRBD1	CASSQDTPGGGGYTF	TGTGCCAGCAGCCAAGATACTCCAGGGGGCGGTGGCTACACCTTC
TRBV4-1	few	TRBJ1-4	TRBD1	CASSQVGTGGEKLFF	TGCGCCAGCAGCCAAGTAGGGACAGGGGGCGAAAAACTGTTTTTT
TRBV7-3	-	TRBJ2-1	TRBD2	CASSRNPGLRYNEQFF	TGTGCCAGCAGCCGGAACCCGGGACTAAGATACAATGAGCAGTTCTTC
TRBV10-3	-	TRBJ2-1	-	CAISDSYNEQFF	TGTGCCATCAGCGACAGTTACAATGAGCAGTTCTTC
TRBV6-6	few	TRBJ1-4	-	CASTRGFGEEKLFF	TGTGCCAGCACCAGAGGATTCGGGGAGGAAAAACTGTTTTTT
TRBV6-6	-	TRBJ2-3	TRBD2	CASSYFGGGPSDTQYF	TGTGCCAGCAGTTACTTCGGGGGGGGGCCTTCAGATACGCAGTATTTT
TRBV5-8	-	TRBJ1-6	-	CASSLRGPSDSPLHF	TGTGCCAGCAGCTTGAGGGGCCCGTCCGATTCACCCCTCCACTTT